This T cell receptor beta chain was identified during a study of blood T cells in healthy people across ages. Broader study findings: Getting older went along with TCR beta diversity per million T cells dropping roughly linearly.

This clonotype was found many times. Its antigen is undetermined. The sample providers were healthy Caucasian people from Russia, aged about 6 to 90. The use of a sample-barcoded 5' primer and a J-beta primer mix characterized a second PCR of roughly 6 to 12 cycles. TCRdb reprocessed the 5' RACE reads via MiXCR and lists one record per CDR3 protein. The table lists about 780,000 distinct CDR3 sequences, 46% of them singletons. The TCR sequence derives from an older man in good health. The sample taken for sequencing was blood.

CDR3 bases: TGCAGTGCTCGAGTCCCAATGGATACGCAGTATTTT. Amino acid sequence: CSARVPMDTQYF. The chain is built from TRBV20-1 and TRBJ2-3, with D hard to call. The CDR3 has 12 residues. CDR1 and CDR2 (germline): DFQATT, SNEGSKA (reference sequence). Trimming took off 5 bases at V and 6 bases at J, with 12 bases between the two ends.